This T cell receptor beta chain was retrieved from a study of T-cell reconstitution after alpha-beta-depleted transplantation in children (dated by TCRdb to the mid-2010s). Broadly, across the study: Using TCR repertoire profiling, the study quantitatively followed how T-cell immune reconstitution unfolded in children after TCRalphabeta/CD19-depleted allogeneic hematopoietic cell transplantation.

A remark on this clonotype: The specificity of this receptor is unknown. No base quality values were provided; no much bigger clone lies one nucleotide off.

In the germline V gene, CDR1 corresponds to SGHVS and CDR2 to FQNEAQ. V loses 4 bases of germline sequence and J loses 4 bases, and the interval between the two ends is 14 bases. Reading from cysteine to phenylalanine, the CDR3 counts 15 amino acids. CDR3 DNA only is kept here, 45 bases in frame from base 1. Libraries were made using PCR. The sequencer listed for this sample is Illumina HiSeq 2500. TCR library preparation used molecular barcoding, with unique molecular identifiers applied to normalize quantification of the TCRbeta repertoire. TCRdb took the public reads, trimmed them with fastp at Q25, ran MiXCR for clone calling and kept in-frame beta chains. Rows are unified per CDR3 protein, each entry keeping the most common DNA and genes. In all, the sample holds about 410,000 distinct CDR3 sequences, and about a fifth of those were seen once. The top ten clones comprise about 3.8% of the sample.

The input for sequencing was PBMCs from the stem cell graft donor, taken from the stem cell graft. This receptor chain uses TRBV7-8 and TRBJ2-1; a tentative D call is TRBD2 (6 bases match). This TCR was recovered from a human donor who donated a stem cell graft to a child with acute myeloid leukemia. The nucleotides are TGTGCCAGCAGCTCCCCACAGACTAGTTACAATGAGCAGTTCTTC. It translates as CASSSPQTSYNEQFF. Outside the CDR3, residues come from the reference TRBV7-8 and TRBJ2-1 proteins, so the full variable domain is: GAGVSQSPRYKVAKRGQDVALRCDPISGHVSLFWYQQALGQGPEFLTYFQNEAQLDKSGLPSDRFFAERPEGSVSTLKIQRTQQEDSAVYLCASSSPQTSYNEQFFGPGTRLTVL.